The 18 T cell receptor beta chains presented below share a single source sample, sequenced in a study of blood T cell repertoires in COVID-19. The method was immunoSEQ multiplex PCR; TCRdb's version includes in-frame clones alone and lacks a portion of them. The sample has about 220,000 clones, 70% to 90% seen once. The sample was peripheral blood. These receptors originate from a human donor in a cohort sampled during active COVID-19.

This chain uses TRBV19 with TRBJ1-5; TRBD1 aligns across 7 bases. Per the germline V gene, CDR1 is LNHDA and CDR2 is SQIVND (reference sequence). There are 15 residues in the CDR3. After removal of 6 bases from V and 1 base from J, the junction contained 6 bases not matched to a gene. CDR3 nucleotide sequence: TGTGCCAGTAGACCCTCCAGGGGGAGCAATCAGCCCCAGCATTTT. This encodes CASRPSRGSNQPQHF.

This clone was counted a few times. The chain links TRBV27 to TRBJ2-1; a weak D match, TRBD2 (7 bases). The length of the CDR3 is 21 residues. Germline V gene data show CDR1 as MNHEY and CDR2 as SMNVEV (reference sequence). V lost 0 bases and J lost 7, with 31 bases in between. CDR3 amino acids: CASSLSGVGSVGEGVLNEQFF. In nucleotides, the CDR3 is TGTGCCAGCAGTTTATCGGGGGTGGGTAGCGTAGGGGAGGGGGTTTTAAATGAGCAGTTCTTC.

Remarks on this clone: The same CDR3 arises from other DNA sequences in this sample as well. The chain employs TRBV30 and TRBJ1-3, with no clear D. The CDR3 covers 13 residues. The V gene lost 3 bases and the J gene lost 0 bases, with 6 bases spanning the gap. CDR1 and CDR2 from the germline V gene are GTSNPN and SVGIG (reference sequence). This chain's CDR3 is CAWSLSSGNTIYF. In DNA form, the CDR3 reads TGTGCCTGGAGCCTCTCCTCTGGAAACACCATATATTTT.

The chain carries TRBV5-1 and TRBJ2-3, with D possibly TRBD1 on 6 matching bases. CDR1 and CDR2 from the germline V gene are SGHRS and YFSETQ. The CDR3 contains 15 residues. V was clipped by 1 base and J by 2 bases, with 11 bases between them. CDR3 bases: TGCGCCAGCAGCTTGACCCAGGGACACACAGATACGCAGTATTTT. It codes for CASSLTQGHTDTQYF.

This sequence joins TRBV5-1 and TRBJ2-1, with 12 bases matching TRBD2. Trimming at V came to 6 bases and at J to 7 bases, leaving 8 bases not matched to a gene. The CDR3 is 15 amino acids. Germline V gene sequence: CDR1 SGHRS, CDR2 YFSETQ. The CDR3 bases are TGCGCCAGCATGCAGACTAGCGGGAGTGTGAATGAGCAGTTCTTC. Translated: CASMQTSGSVNEQFF.

V and J are TRBV7-9 and TRBJ1-4, with D possibly being TRBD1 (6 bases). The CDR3 sequence is 19 residues long. V lost 3 bases to trimming and J lost 3 bases, with 23 bases between them. Per germline, CDR1 SEHNR and CDR2 FQNEAQ (reference sequence). CDR3 loop: CASSFLVGGFGDANEKLFF. The CDR3 coding sequence is TGTGCCAGCAGCTTCCTAGTAGGGGGATTCGGGGACGCTAATGAAAAACTGTTTTTT.

Turning to this clone: This could be a read error, since a much larger clone is one nucleotide away. This sequence joins TRBV3-1 (or the pseudogene TRBV3-2) and TRBJ1-5, with D perhaps TRBD1 (6 bases). CDR1 LGHDT and CDR2 YNNKEL come from the germline V gene (reference sequence). The CDR3 spans 13 residues. V shed 5 bases and J shed 6 bases, with 11 bases lying between them. Here the CDR3 DNA reads TGTGCCAGCAGCTTACAGGGTGGTCAGCCCCAGCATTTT. Its translation is CASSLQGGQPQHF.

This clone showed up just a few times. The chain has TRBV4-1 and TRBJ1-1; D remains unclear. The length of the CDR3 is 15 residues. Per germline, CDR1 MGHRA and CDR2 YSYEKL. V was clipped by 1 base and J by 3 bases, with 12 bases between them. The CDR3 loop is CASSQVPGEYTEAFF. For the CDR3, the DNA is TGCGCCAGCAGCCAAGTGCCCGGAGAGTACACTGAAGCTTTCTTT.

V gene TRBV10-3 combines with J gene TRBJ2-7, with 10 bases aligning to TRBD1. CDR1 is ENHRY, CDR2 SYGVKD, per germline. The CDR3 runs 13 residues. The V segment lost 8 bases and the J segment 6 bases; nucleotides outside the gene matches: 7. CDR3 region: CAIHPGTGVEQYF. The CDR3 DNA is TGTGCCATCCACCCCGGGACAGGGGTCGAGCAGTACTTC.

The chain uses TRBV6-5 and TRBJ2-7; D possibly corresponds to TRBD2 (5 bases). In germline, CDR1 is MNHEY, CDR2 SVGAGI. V lost 6 bases to trimming and J lost 2 bases, with 17 bases between them. This CDR3 is built from 15 residues. The CDR3 loop is CASRPGLSKAYEQYF. Here the CDR3 DNA reads TGTGCCAGCAGACCAGGACTTTCGAAAGCCTACGAGCAGTACTTC.

V and J are TRBV6-2 or TRBV6-3 and TRBJ2-7; 10 bases align to TRBD2. V was pared by 5 bases and J by 3 bases, with 4 bases of the junction left unmatched. CDR3 size: 14 residues. Germline CDR1 MNHEY, CDR2 SVGEGT. This CDR3 reads CASSLAGVGYEQYF. The CDR3 DNA sequence: TGTGCCAGCAGTCTAGCGGGAGTGGGCTACGAGCAGTACTTC.

CDR3 nucleotide sequence: TGCGCCAGCAGATGGCGGGGGGGCACCGGGGAGCTGTTTTTT. Amino acid sequence: CASRWRGGTGELFF. The chain joins TRBV5-1 to TRBJ2-2; TRBD2 matches at 9 bases. The V gene end was trimmed by 5 bases and the J gene end by 4 bases; junction bases not matched to a gene: 3. The CDR3 extends over 14 amino acids. Germline-derived CDR1 and CDR2 are SGHRS and YFSETQ.

The rearrangement joins TRBV9 to TRBJ2-7; D ambiguous. The CDR3 extends over 14 amino acids. Trimming stripped 3 bases from V and 3 bases from J, with 13 bases between. Germline V gene data show CDR1 as SGDLS and CDR2 as YYNGEE. The chain's CDR3 is CASSATESYYEQYF. DNA for the CDR3: TGTGCCAGCAGCGCGACTGAGTCGTACTACGAGCAGTACTTC.

The rearrangement joins TRBV5-4 to TRBJ1-2, with no clear D. Germline lookup yields CDR1 SGHNT and CDR2 YYREEE (reference sequence). The V end lost 0 bases, the J end lost 2 bases, and 8 bases lay between the germline ends. CDR3 length equals 14 residues. CDR3 bases: TGTGCCAGCAGCTTGGACCACTACAACTATGGCTACACCTTC. Translation: CASSLDHYNYGYTF.

The gene calls are TRBV6-5 and TRBJ1-2; possibly TRBD1 for D (6 bases). The CDR3 runs to 13 residues. Deletions cut 2 bases from V and 7 bases from J, with 11 bases between. CDR1 is MNHEY and CDR2 is SVGAGI in the germline V gene. DNA for the CDR3: TGTGCCAGCAGTTACGCAGGGGAGCGTGGCTACACCTTC. It encodes CASSYAGERGYTF.

The J gene is TRBJ2-2, the V gene TRBV23-1, with 11 bases that match TRBD1. TRBV23-1 is annotated as an ORF whose role is uncertain. The CDR3 is made up of 20 amino acids. After removal of 4 bases from V and 3 bases from J, the junction contained 16 bases not matched to a gene. The CDR3 bases are TGCGCCAGCAGTCCCCTAGACCACTCCGGACAGGGGGCGGACACCGGGGAGCTGTTTTTT. Its protein is CASSPLDHSGQGADTGELFF.

This rearrangement joins TRBV5-1 to TRBJ1-2, with D possibly TRBD1 on 6 matching bases. This CDR3 is 14 amino acids long. Trimming took off 4 bases at V and 7 bases at J, with 17 bases between the two ends. Germline V gives CDR1 SGHRS, CDR2 YFSETQ. The CDR3 region has the DNA TGCGCCAGCAGCCCGGACAGCGCAGGACGTGGCTACACCTTC. Its translation is CASSPDSAGRGYTF.

The genes are TRBV19 and TRBJ1-2; no firm D call. Germline V gene sequence: CDR1 LNHDA, CDR2 SQIVND (reference sequence). This CDR3 contains 14 residues. V was shortened by 4 bases and J by 7 bases, with 16 bases between the two germline ends. The CDR3 region is CASSKEVKTSGYTF. DNA for the CDR3: TGTGCCAGTAGTAAAGAGGTTAAAACTAGTGGCTACACCTTC.